Following are 5 T cell receptor beta chains from one sample sequenced in a study of T cell clonality in common variable immunodeficiency. The antigens for these receptors are not known. Produced via immunoSEQ multiplex PCR; TCRdb's table is partial and in-frame only. Observed in the sample are 25,000 to 35,000 clones, none of them singletons. Study-wide points: Reportedly, TCR beta sequences from common variable immunodeficiency showed fewer deletions and N-nucleotide insertions.

The sequencing sample was made of peripheral blood mononuclear cells. These receptors originate from a human donor with common variable immunodeficiency.

Note on this clone: Read coverage stops 3 residues before the CDR3 terminus; the germline J gene supplies the remainder. This sequence joins TRBV6-8 and TRBJ1-1; D unclear. The CDR3 is 11 amino acids. Germline loops: CDR1 MNHGY, CDR2 SAAAGT. The CDR3 loop is CASSYTIRAFF. The DNA read from the CDR3 is TGTGCCAGCAGTTATACTATTAGG.

Details on this clone: The observed sequence ends 3 residues before the CDR3 terminus, with the missing tail filled in from the germline J gene. J is TRBJ1-3 and V is TRBV19, with a possible D match to TRBD1 (6 bases). The V gene lost 1 base and the J gene lost 2 bases, with 12 bases spanning the gap. This CDR3 has 16 amino acids. CDR1 is LNHDA, CDR2 SQIVND, per germline (reference sequence). The CDR3 sequence: CASSIAGRTAGNTIYF. Incomplete CDR3 DNA: TGTGCCAGTAGTATAGCCGGTCGGACAGCTGGAAACACC.

This clone was recorded a few times. Coverage ceases 3 residues before the CDR3 finishes, and the germline J gene fills in the end. The rearrangement links TRBV5-6 to TRBJ1-1; D gene uncertain. CDR1 is SGHDT and CDR2 is YYEEEE in the germline V gene. Trimming removed 1 base from V and 0 bases from J, with 7 bases in between. The CDR3 contains 14 residues. CDR3 sequence reads: CASSLWQMNTEAFF. The covered CDR3 bases are TGTGCCAGCAGCTTGTGGCAGATGAACACTGAA.

This clone showed up just a few times. The read terminates 3 residues ahead of where the CDR3 ends, so the germline J gene completes it. This chain links TRBV2 with TRBJ1-5, with D perhaps TRBD1 (6 bases). Looked up from germline, CDR1 is SNHLY and CDR2 is FYNNEI. V was cut by 4 bases and J by 3 bases, with 13 bases left in between. The CDR3 has 15 residues. CDR3 DNA, as far as it was read: TGTGCCAGCAGTGCCCACAGGGACGCCAATCAGCCC. It codes for CASSAHRDANQP. The CDR3 in its entirety is CASSAHRDANQPQHF.

At least ten counts were recorded for this clone. The CDR3 goes on 3 residues after the read ends, and that part is filled in from the germline J gene. V usage is TRBV29-1 and J usage is TRBJ1-5, with a tentative D call TRBD1 (5 bases). Per the germline V gene, CDR1 is SQVTM and CDR2 is ANQGSEA. The germline V and J ends were trimmed by 8 bases and 2 bases, with 16 bases remaining between them. The CDR3 contains 14 residues. The covered CDR3 bases are TGCAGCCTTAATCCAACCAGGGGCAATCAGCCC. This encodes CSLNPTRGNQP. The CDR3 in its entirety is CSLNPTRGNQPQHF.